This TCR beta chain was observed in a study of Graves' ophthalmopathy and Graves' hyperthyroidism. Regarding the study as a whole: The majority of expanded thyroid clonotypes above 0.001 frequency also occurred in blood. Progression of ophthalmopathy was predicted by the model with roughly 70% sensitivity and just under 75% specificity. Built on 13 signatures, a model told ophthalmopathy apart from stable hyperthyroidism with approximately 91% sensitivity and approximately 81% specificity.

CDR1 is MNHEY, CDR2 SVGEGT, per germline. The length of the CDR3 is 16 residues. With 5 bases removed from V and 6 bases from J, the gap between germline ends came to 23 bases. The evidence that diagnosis relied on was clinical symptoms, serum thyroxine, TRAb, thyroid ultrasound and orbital computed tomography. RNA transcripts were the source from which TCR beta CDR3 regions were amplified. RT-PCR was first run with HTBI primers, then multiplex PCR in a second round. TCRdb used MiXCR to reprocess the multiplex PCR reads, holding one entry per CDR3 protein. The sample contains roughly 480,000 distinct CDR3 sequences, over 13% of which appear only once. With respect to this clonotype: Its specificity is unknown.

The origin of this receptor is a woman aged 25 to 39 with Graves' ophthalmopathy. The rearrangement links TRBV6-2 or TRBV6-3 to TRBJ2-7; D is undetermined. The sample taken for sequencing was blood. The CDR3 here is CASSLRASQQGAEQYF. CDR3 bases: TGTGCCAGCAGTCTACGGGCCAGCCAACAAGGAGCCGAGCAGTACTTC.